Listed below are T cell receptor beta chains from one sample, sequenced in a study of blood T cell repertoires in COVID-19. Here immunoSEQ multiplex PCR was the method, and the copy in TCRdb shows in-frame clones only, minus some. Of approximately 52,000 clones listed, 85% to 90% are singletons. Material for sequencing was peripheral blood. These receptors all come from a man in his 60s with active COVID-19. Each CDR3 is given with its conserved first and last residue. A D gene is named only where the DNA matches it firmly. Size is stated for part of the rows, as once, few or many counts, or as a class when the clone is expanded.

TRBV11-2	.	TRBD1	TRBJ1-2	TGTGCCAGCAGCTTAGTGGGCGACAGGGGGCATGGCTACACCTTC	CASSLVGDRGHGYTF
TRBV19	few	TRBD1	TRBJ1-5	TGTGCCAGTAGGGCGGACAGGGGGAGACAGCCCCAGCATTTT	CASRADRGRQPQHF
TRBV29-1	.	TRBD2	TRBJ2-3	TGCAGCGGTTCTAGCGGGAGAAGAACAGATACGCAGTATTTT	CSGSSGRRTDTQYF
TRBV5-4	.	TRBD2	TRBJ2-3	TGTGCCAGCAGCTTGGCGGGAGGGCCAATAGATACGCAGTATTTT	CASSLAGGPIDTQYF
TRBV20-1	.	.	TRBJ2-1	TGCAGTGCGCCTCTCGCAGCGAACCAGTTCTTC	CSAPLAANQFF
TRBV6-1	.	.	TRBJ2-1	TGTGCCAGCAGTGAATTGGGTGGGGACTGGAATGAGCAGTTCTTC	CASSELGGDWNEQFF
TRBV7-9	once	.	TRBJ1-1	TGTGCCAGCAGCCGGGGTTCTGCCACTGAAGCTTTCTTT	CASSRGSATEAFF
TRBV2	.	TRBD1	TRBJ2-5	TGTGCCAGCAGTTTCGACAGGGGGCAAGTGACCCAGTACTTC	CASSFDRGQVTQYF
TRBV19	few	.	TRBJ2-7	TGTGCCAGTAGCGTGGGGGCAGGCTCCTACGAGCAGTACTTC	CASSVGAGSYEQYF
TRBV27	.	.	TRBJ1-3	TGTGCCAGCAGTTTGAGGGGGACTGGAAACACCATATATTTT	CASSLRGTGNTIYF
TRBV7-2	.	TRBD2	TRBJ2-3	TGTGCCAGCAGCTTAGCGGGAGGGCCCGGGACAGATACGCAGTATTTT	CASSLAGGPGTDTQYF
TRBV9	.	TRBD1	TRBJ2-5	TGTGCCAGCAGCACACTCGGGACAGGGACGGAGACCCAGTACTTC	CASSTLGTGTETQYF
TRBV9	.	TRBD1	TRBJ2-7	TGTGCCAGCAGCGTAGGATGGGACAGCTCCTACGAGCAGTACTTC	CASSVGWDSSYEQYF
TRBV19	.	.	TRBJ2-1	TGTGCCAGTAGTATCCACAGGTCCCCTGAGCAGTTCTTC	CASSIHRSPEQFF
TRBV7-9	.	.	TRBJ2-2	TGTGCCAGCAGCTTAGGAGGGTCCGGGGAGCTGTTTTTT	CASSLGGSGELFF
TRBV5-1	once	TRBD2	TRBJ2-5	TGCGCCAGCAGCAGGGGACTAGCGGGAGAAGAGACCCAGTACTTC	CASSRGLAGEETQYF
TRBV2	.	.	TRBJ1-2	TGTGCCAGCAGTGAACGGACTGGTAACTATGGCTACACCTTC	CASSERTGNYGYTF
TRBV7-9	.	TRBD2	TRBJ2-7	TGTGCCAGCAGCCAGGGACTAGCGGGCTACGAGCAGTACTTC	CASSQGLAGYEQYF
TRBV5-1	once	TRBD2	TRBJ2-1	TGCGCCAGCAGCGGTGGGACTAGAAGCTACAATGAGCAGTTCTTC	CASSGGTRSYNEQFF
TRBV3-1/TRBV3-2	.	TRBD1	TRBJ1-5	TGTGCCAGCAGCCAAAAGACAGGGGGAGGACAGCCCCAGCATTTT	CASSQKTGGGQPQHF
TRBV2	.	.	TRBJ2-2	TGTGCCAGCAGTGAAGCACCTGGCTCTACCGGGGAGCTGTTTTTT	CASSEAPGSTGELFF
TRBV7-8	.	TRBD2	TRBJ2-3	TGTGCCAGCAGCTTCCGACTAGCGGGAGGAGGTAGGGCAGATACGCAGTATTTT	CASSFRLAGGGRADTQYF
TRBV5-8	.	TRBD1	TRBJ1-4	TGTGCCAGCAGCTGGGACAGCAAGGGGAAACTGTTTTTT	CASSWDSKGKLFF
TRBV30	.	TRBD2	TRBJ2-7	TGTGCCTGGAGTGTCGTCGCGGGGGGCTACGAGCAGTACTTC	CAWSVVAGGYEQYF
TRBV28	.	.	TRBJ1-5	TGTGCCAGCAGTATCCTCCAGAGGTCTCAGCCCCAGCATTTT	CASSILQRSQPQHF
TRBV28	once	.	TRBJ1-2	TGTGCCAGCAGGGCCGACGGGGGGTTCGACTATGGCTACACCTTC	CASRADGGFDYGYTF